The 10 T cell receptor beta chains given below trace back to one sample, sequenced in a study of T cells in Graves' hyperthyroidism and ophthalmopathy. Using RNA transcripts as the source, TCR beta CDR3 regions were amplified. The HTBI primer set drove a first-round RT-PCR of the TCR CDR3. TCRdb passed the multiplex PCR reads through MiXCR, listing each CDR3 protein once. The sample lists some 360,000 distinct CDR3 sequences, about a sixth occurring once. Sequences were obtained from blood. The receptors come from a woman aged 40 to 50 with Graves' ophthalmopathy.

In this sample, this clonotype turned up many times. The chain combines TRBV18 with TRBJ1-2, with D maybe TRBD1 (6 bases). V lost 4 bases and J 4 bases, leaving 13 bases between the germline ends. Germline loops: CDR1 KGHSH, CDR2 LQKENI. CDR3 length: 14 amino acids. CDR3 sequence (DNA): TGTGCCAGCTCACTGGGGGGCGATACCTATGGCTACACCTTC. It specifies CASSLGGDTYGYTF.

The gene calls are TRBV28 and TRBJ2-7, with D perhaps matching TRBD1 or TRBD2 (5 bases each). The germline V and J ends were trimmed by 5 bases and 0 bases, with 11 bases remaining between them. There are 14 residues in the CDR3. Per the germline V gene, CDR1 is MDHEN and CDR2 is SYDVKM. For the CDR3, the DNA is TGTGCCAGCAGTCTGGGGGTGTTCTCCTACGAGCAGTACTTC. It is translated as CASSLGVFSYEQYF.

This clonotype was observed at least ten times. This chain connects TRBV3-1 to TRBJ1-2, with unresolved D. V gave up 0 bases and J gave up 6 bases, with 11 bases separating them. CDR3 length equals 14 residues. Germline V gene sequence: CDR1 LGHDT, CDR2 YNNKEL (reference sequence). The CDR3 nucleotides read TGTGCCAGCAGCCAAGATTTGACCGGCCATGGCTACACCTTC. Residues: CASSQDLTGHGYTF.

This clonotype was observed many times. This sequence joins TRBV15 and TRBJ2-6, with TRBD1 identical over 9 bases. The junction had 9 bases not matched to a gene; V was cut back by 6 bases and J by 0 bases. CDR1 and CDR2 from the germline V gene are LNHNV and YYDKDF (reference sequence). The CDR3 is made up of 18 amino acids. The CDR3 DNA follows: TGTGCCACCAGGTCCGAGGGACAGGGCGCCTCTGGGGCCAACGTCCTGACTTTC. This translates into CATRSEGQGASGANVLTF.

This clonotype was observed many times. The chain is built from TRBV2 and TRBJ1-1, with D unclear. The CDR3 totals 13 residues. The V and J ends lost 4 bases and 5 bases respectively, with 11 bases between them. Germline V lookup: CDR1 SNHLY, CDR2 FYNNEI. DNA of the CDR3: TGTGCCAGCAGTGTCGGAGAGAGAACTGAAGCTTTCTTT. Translated: CASSVGERTEAFF.

This clonotype was detected ten times or more. The chain is built from TRBV12-3 or TRBV12-4 and TRBJ1-2; 10 nucleotides align to TRBD1. Losses at the gene ends were 6 bases for V and 4 bases for J; bases not matched to a gene: 8. This CDR3 is built from 15 residues. CDR3 nucleotides: TGTGCCAGCAGCCCGACAGGGGGCCCCCTCTATGGCTACACCTTC. Translated, it gives CASSPTGGPLYGYTF.

The V gene is TRBV9, the J gene TRBJ2-7; perhaps TRBD1 as D (6 bases). The CDR3 is made up of 16 amino acids. Germline CDR1 reads SGDLS; CDR2 reads YYNGEE. V gave up 0 bases and J gave up 0 bases, with 13 bases separating them. The CDR3 nucleotides read TGTGCCAGCAGCGTAGCACCCGGACAGAGCTCCTACGAGCAGTACTTC. As protein: CASSVAPGQSSYEQYF.

A few counts support this clonotype. An end of the junction differs from the germline gene, which may be a read error. This chain uses TRBV9 with TRBJ2-2; D tentatively fits TRBD1 or TRBD2 (5 bases each). The CDR3 spans 15 residues. Germline loops: CDR1 SGDLS, CDR2 YYNGEE. The chain's CDR3 is CVSSVASGPAGELFF. As DNA, the CDR3 is TGTGTCAGCAGCGTAGCTTCGGGGCCCGCCGGGGAGCTGTTTTTT.

This clonotype was counted once. The chain is built from TRBV27 and TRBJ2-7, with a tentative D call TRBD2 (5 bases). V was trimmed by 1 base and J by 2 bases, leaving 12 bases between them. The CDR3 is 15 residues long. The germline gives CDR1 MNHEY, CDR2 SMNVEV (reference sequence). The CDR3 region has the DNA TGTGCCAGCAGTTTATGGGCAGCTAGCACCTACGAGCAGTACTTC. Translating gives CASSLWAASTYEQYF.

This clonotype was seen many times. The chain carries TRBV28 and TRBJ1-2, with 8 bases aligning to TRBD1. The ends lost 2 bases at V and 4 bases at J; junction bases unmatched: 3. CDR3 length equals 14 residues. Germline V gives CDR1 MDHEN, CDR2 SYDVKM. The CDR3 sequence: CASSLIQGAYGYTF. The CDR3 nucleotides are TGTGCCAGCAGTTTAATCCAGGGGGCCTATGGCTACACCTTC.